This T cell receptor beta chain is drawn from a study of T cell responses to AZD1222 COVID-19 vaccine. Overall study findings and caveats: The reported proportion of spike-specific TCRs targeting unmutated variant regions was nearly half.

This CDR3 comprises 15 residues. Trimming pared 0 bases from V and 6 bases from J, leaving 12 bases between. Germline-derived CDR1 and CDR2 are MRHNA and SNTAGT. This clone was seen only once. Antigen unknown. Here immunoSEQ multiplex PCR was the method, and the copy in TCRdb shows in-frame clones only, minus some. In the table there are some 60,000 clones, more than 65% of which are singletons. This TCR came from an adult in good health. The sequencing used peripheral blood, collected on day 0 of AZD1222 vaccination. The rearrangement joins TRBV6-4 to TRBJ2-1, with D possibly called TRBD1 or TRBD2 (6 bases each). The DNA for the CDR3 is TGTGCCAGCAGTGACTCATTCAGGGGAGGCAATGAGCAGTTCTTC. It specifies CASSDSFRGGNEQFF.